The 23 T cell receptor beta chains reported below all come from one sample, sequenced in a study of tumor-infiltrating lymphocytes in primary liver carcinoma. A primer matching the constant region was used to make TCR beta cDNA from around 460 ng of total RNA. It was through three nested multiplex PCR rounds of slightly modified ARM-PCR that TCR beta libraries arose. Both of the initial two PCR rounds ran for about 9 cycles and employed TRBV1-TRBV30 forward primers alongside a C-beta reverse primer. MiXCR, applied by TCRdb to the multiplex PCR reads, yields one record per CDR3 protein. The sample carries about 330,000 distinct CDR3 sequences, roughly two thirds recorded once. Blood RNA originated from unsorted whole blood, with germline DNA additionally extracted. Sequencing used peripheral blood. The source is a man aged 40-50 years with primary liver carcinoma and hepatitis B virus infection.

This clonotype was observed many times. This rearrangement joins TRBV29-1 to TRBJ2-3; TRBD1 matches 8 bases. CDR1 is SQVTM, CDR2 ANQGSEA, per germline. The CDR3 is 15 amino acids. After removal of 1 base from V and 2 bases from J, the junction contained 5 bases not matched to a gene. CDR3 region: CSVEGQGIVTDTQYF. CDR3 nucleotides: TGCAGCGTTGAAGGACAGGGGATAGTCACAGATACGCAGTATTTT.

This sequence joins TRBV4-1 and TRBJ1-2; 8 bases match TRBD1. From germline, CDR1 is MGHRA and CDR2 YSYEKL. The CDR3 is 17 residues long. V shed 5 bases and J 2 bases; nucleotides not matched to a gene: 13. CDR3 nucleotide sequence: TGCGCCAGCAGCACACGGACAGGGAACGTGGGGAACTATGGCTACACCTTC. This sequence encodes CASSTRTGNVGNYGYTF.

On this clonotype itself: The germline gene is not matched at one end of the junction; a read error may be the cause. The chain combines TRBV29-1 with TRBJ1-2; the D is unclear. Per germline, CDR1 SQVTM and CDR2 ANQGSEA. CDR3 length: 12 amino acids. For the CDR3, the DNA is TGCAACGTTGATGCCAACGGGGATGACTACACCTTC. Translating it yields CNVDANGDDYTF.

Notes on this clonotype: This may stem from a read error, because a much larger clone lies one nucleotide away. The chain uses TRBV6-6 and TRBJ2-3; no clear D gene. In germline, CDR1 is MNHNY, CDR2 SVGAGI (reference sequence). CDR3 length: 13 residues. The V and J ends lost 6 bases and 0 bases respectively, with 7 bases between them. The CDR3 region has the DNA TGTGCCAGCAGAGTGACTAGCACAGATACGCAGTATTTT. It codes for CASRVTSTDTQYF.

Turning to this clonotype: Just one base apart from a much larger clone, this may be a read error. The chain joins TRBV6-6 to TRBJ2-7, with TRBD1 as a possible D gene (5 bases). V lost 8 bases and J lost 9, with 17 bases in between. The CDR3 runs 12 residues. Germline V gene data show CDR1 as MNHNY and CDR2 as SVGAGI (reference sequence). CDR3 sequence reads: CASAFLGEAQYF. Here the CDR3 DNA reads TGTGCCAGCGCGTTCTTAGGGGAAGCGCAGTACTTC.

A remark on this clonotype: A clone one base away is much larger, so this may be a read error. The chain combines TRBV12-3 or TRBV12-4 with TRBJ1-1, with 9 bases aligning to TRBD1. The CDR3 is made up of 16 amino acids. CDR3 region: CASSPHTGGVNTEAIF. The DNA for the CDR3 is TGTGCCAGCAGCCCTCACACAGGGGGCGTGAACACTGAAGCTATCTTT.

With respect to this clonotype: This may stem from a read error, because a much larger clone lies one nucleotide away. The CDR3 region has the DNA TGTCCCAGCAGCGACCGACTAGCGGGAAACAATGAGCAGTTCTTC. This translates into CPSSDRLAGNNEQFF. J is TRBJ2-1 and V is TRBV6-5; 11 nucleotides line up with TRBD2. Germline CDR1 reads MNHEY; CDR2 reads SVGAGI. The CDR3 covers 15 residues.

This clonotype has a count of ten or more. The chain uses TRBV10-3 and TRBJ2-5; a weak D match, TRBD2 (7 bases). The CDR3 extends over 14 amino acids. The V end lost 10 bases, the J end lost 2 bases, and 17 bases lay between the germline ends. Germline CDR1 ENHRY, CDR2 SYGVKD. The CDR3 reads CATLGGQEQETQYF. Here the CDR3 DNA reads TGTGCCACCTTGGGGGGGCAGGAACAAGAGACCCAGTACTTC.

This clonotype has ten or more counts. V gene TRBV10-3 combines with J gene TRBJ2-2; D assignment may be TRBD1 or TRBD2 (6 bases each). Trimming removed 7 bases at V and 2 bases at J, with 14 bases between. The length of the CDR3 is 15 residues. Per the germline V gene, CDR1 is ENHRY and CDR2 is SYGVKD. CDR3 sequence (DNA): TGTGCCATCACCCGTGGAGGGACAAACACCGGGGAGCTGTTTTTT. Protein product: CAITRGGTNTGELFF.

Regarding this clonotype: A much larger clonotype is one base distant, so this may be a read error. The final CDR3 position lacks the conserved phenylalanine or tryptophan, pointing to a likely read error. V is TRBV12-3 or TRBV12-4 and J is TRBJ2-7; D is perhaps TRBD1 (6 bases). The CDR3 length is 15 residues. Trimming took 4 bases from V and 2 from J, leaving 15 bases between them. CDR3 residues: CASSSLEWTAYEQYI. CDR3 nucleotides: TGTGCCAGCAGTTCCCTGGAATGGACAGCCTACGAGCAGTACATC.

This clonotype has a count of ten or more. The CDR3 protein is CASSSRTGKFNEQFF. The CDR3 DNA follows: TGTGCCAGCAGCTCCCGGACAGGGAAGTTCAATGAGCAGTTCTTC. The chain uses TRBV5-4 and TRBJ2-1, with 8 bases aligning to TRBD1. CDR3 size: 15 residues. V gave up 3 bases and J gave up 6 bases; unmatched junction bases: 8. Germline lookup yields CDR1 SGHNT and CDR2 YYREEE (reference sequence).

This chain joins TRBV5-1 and TRBJ2-7, with a possible D match to TRBD1 (5 bases). The CDR3 totals 14 residues. Trimming pared 6 bases from V and 5 bases from J, leaving 18 bases between. Germline-derived CDR1 and CDR2 are SGHRS and YFSETQ. For the CDR3, the DNA is TGCGCCAGCACCCTTCAGGCAGGGTGGGACGAGCAGTACTTC. This encodes CASTLQAGWDEQYF.

This clonotype has only one observation. A much larger clone sits a single nucleotide away, making a read error possible. The chain joins TRBV5-1 to TRBJ2-4; D may be TRBD1 (6 bases). This CDR3 contains 13 residues. Germline V gene data show CDR1 as SGHRS and CDR2 as YFSETQ. The DNA for the CDR3 is TGCGCCGGCAGCTTGGGGACATTAAACATTCAGTACTTC. Its translation is CAGSLGTLNIQYF.

The rearrangement links TRBV4-2 to TRBJ2-6; possible D gene TRBD2, 5 bases. The length of the CDR3 is 14 residues. V lost 4 bases, J lost 4 bases, and 8 bases lay in between. The germline gives CDR1 LGHNA, CDR2 YNFKEQ. In nucleotides, the CDR3 is TGTGCCAGCAGCCCGGGGTTCGGGGCCAACGTCCTGACTTTC. Residues: CASSPGFGANVLTF.

This clonotype has ten or more counts. The chain is built from TRBV4-2 and TRBJ2-5, with 8 bases aligning to TRBD2. This CDR3 has 17 residues. V trimming: 4 bases; J trimming: 1 base; junction bases outside the gene matches: 11. Per the germline V gene, CDR1 is LGHNA and CDR2 is YNFKEQ. The DNA for the CDR3 is TGTGCCAGCAGCCTGACCCCCGGGGGGACTAGCCAAGAGACCCAGTACTTC. Residues: CASSLTPGGTSQETQYF.

This clonotype has more than one count but fewer than ten. The chain carries TRBV5-1 and TRBJ2-5, with 7 nucleotides matching TRBD2. Germline trimming cut 4 bases from V and 2 bases from J; bases unmatched to any gene: 5. The CDR3 covers 14 residues. Germline V gives CDR1 SGHRS, CDR2 YFSETQ. CDR3 nucleotide sequence: TGCGCCAGCAGCCCCACTAGCGAACAAGAGACCCAGTACTTC. It encodes CASSPTSEQETQYF.

A remark on this clonotype: A read error may account for a junction end that differs from germline. This rearrangement joins TRBV12-3 or TRBV12-4 to TRBJ2-5; D may be TRBD2 (5 bases). The CDR3 runs 13 residues. The CDR3 loop reads CASSCRDQETQYF. The DNA of the CDR3 is TGTGCCAGCAGTTGCCGGGATCAAGAGACCCAATACTTC.

This clonotype was detected many times. The chain has TRBV29-1 and TRBJ2-3, with 9 bases lining up with TRBD2. The CDR3 consists of 15 residues. Trimming removed 5 bases from V and 3 bases from J; junction bases left unmatched: 9. Germline values: CDR1 SQVTM, CDR2 ANQGSEA. In nucleotides, the CDR3 is TGCAGCGTTAGAAAGCGGGAGGAAGTTACAGATACGCAGTATTTT. This encodes CSVRKREEVTDTQYF.

This clonotype has just one count. The rearrangement links TRBV14 to TRBJ2-2; D is unresolved. The V end lost 4 bases, the J end lost 7 bases, and 10 bases lay between the germline ends. Germline values: CDR1 SGHDN, CDR2 FVKESK. The CDR3 length is 13 residues. This chain's CDR3 is CASSLVVVGELFF. CDR3 nucleotides: TGTGCCAGCAGCCTCGTGGTGGTCGGGGAGCTGTTTTTT.

The table lists this clonotype with a count of one. A much larger clone differs from this one at a single base, so this may be a read error. The J gene is TRBJ1-5, the V gene TRBV6-5; perhaps TRBD1 as D (5 bases). The CDR3 totals 16 residues. CDR1 is MNHEY and CDR2 is SVGAGI in the germline V gene. V was clipped by 5 bases and J by 4 bases, with 18 bases between them. The CDR3 nucleotides are TGTGCCAGCAGTCCTTTAAGCTGGGGCCCGAATCAGCCCCAGCATTTT. It yields the protein CASSPLSWGPNQPQHF.

Concerning this clonotype: This clone may be a read error of a much larger clone one base away. The chain couples TRBV6-5 to TRBJ1-4, with a possible D match to TRBD1 (5 bases). The CDR3 consists of 16 residues. Deletions cut 6 bases from V and 3 bases from J, with 17 bases between. Germline V gene data show CDR1 as MNHEY and CDR2 as SVGAGI. CDR3 coding DNA: TGTGCCAGCAGACCTACAGGCCAACGGGCTAATGAAAAACTGTTTTTT. This codes for CASRPTGQRANEKLFF.

The chain couples TRBV10-3 to TRBJ2-7; the D gene could be TRBD1 or TRBD2 (5 bases each). Trimming shortened V by 9 bases and J by 6 bases, and 15 bases separated the two germline ends. The CDR3 spans 12 residues. Germline lookup yields CDR1 ENHRY and CDR2 SYGVKD. The CDR3 DNA follows: TGTGCCATTGCCGGGACCAACGGCGAGCAGTACTTC. It translates to CAIAGTNGEQYF.

The chain is built from TRBV5-1 and TRBJ1-1; 7 bases are a match to TRBD1. Looked up from germline, CDR1 is SGHRS and CDR2 is YFSETQ. V lost 5 bases and J lost 5; bases outside the gene matches: 9. The CDR3 is made up of 14 amino acids. CDR3 amino acids: CASRLLPGGTEAFF. The CDR3, as DNA: TGCGCCAGCAGATTGCTCCCAGGGGGAACTGAAGCTTTCTTT.